This passage covers 24 T cell receptor beta chains from one sample sequenced in a study of blood T cell repertoires in COVID-19. Repertoires were generated with immunoSEQ multiplex PCR, while TCRdb's copy carries only in-frame clones and drops some. The sample carries 77,000 or so clones, 70% to 90% recorded once. Sequencing was done on a sample of peripheral blood. Receptors were obtained from a man in his fifties or sixties with active COVID-19.

V usage is TRBV6-5 and J usage is TRBJ1-5; D is unclear. CDR3 length equals 13 residues. Between the trimmed V and J ends, which lost 6 bases and 0 bases, there was a span of 6 bases. In germline, CDR1 is MNHEY, CDR2 SVGAGI. The CDR3 sequence is CASRADSNQPQHF. As DNA, the CDR3 is TGTGCCAGCAGGGCGGATAGCAATCAGCCCCAGCATTTT.

The rearrangement links TRBV18 to TRBJ1-4; the D is unclear. The CDR3 extends over 16 amino acids. Germline V gene data show CDR1 as KGHSH and CDR2 as LQKENI. The V gene lost 5 bases and the J gene lost 5 bases, with 18 bases spanning the gap. CDR3 region: CASSRGPGAVNEKLFF. The CDR3 region has the DNA TGTGCCAGCTCAAGAGGGCCCGGTGCAGTAAATGAAAAACTGTTTTTT.

In its sample, this clone was seen a few times. The gene calls are TRBV6-5 and TRBJ1-1; tentatively, D is TRBD1 (5 bases). Germline V CDR1 and CDR2: MNHEY, SVGAGI. The CDR3 extends over 15 amino acids. The V gene lost 2 bases and the J gene lost 0 bases, with 10 bases spanning the gap. CDR3 nucleotides: TGTGCCAGCAGTTACGATCAGGGATTGAACACTGAAGCTTTCTTT. Its translation: CASSYDQGLNTEAFF.

V gene TRBV7-9 combines with J gene TRBJ2-7; D is undetermined. CDR3 length equals 11 residues. The germline V gene has CDR1 SEHNR and CDR2 FQNEAQ (reference sequence). Trimming cost V 4 bases and J 2 bases, with 3 bases left between them. DNA for the CDR3: TGTGCCAGCAGCTCAGCCTACGAGCAGTACTTC. Translated, it gives CASSSAYEQYF. The complete variable domain, with remaining parts taken from reference TRBV7-9 and TRBJ2-7, reads DTGVSQNPRHKITKRGQNVTFRCDPISEHNRLYWYRQTLGQGPEFLTYFQNEAQLEKSRLLSDRFSAERPKGSFSTLEIQRTEQGDSAMYLCASSSAYEQYFGPGTRLTVT.

This rearrangement joins TRBV5-4 to TRBJ2-2; 11 bases are shared with TRBD2. V was clipped by 1 base and J by 4 bases; unmatched bases: 3. There are 16 residues in the CDR3. Germline-derived CDR1 and CDR2 are SGHNT and YYREEE (reference sequence). Here the CDR3 reads CASSLSSGRSTGELFF. The CDR3 nucleotides read TGTGCCAGCAGCTTGTCTAGCGGGAGGTCCACCGGGGAGCTGTTTTTT.

The CDR3 nucleotides are TGTGCCAGTACCACTTCGGAGGGGAACAATTCACCCCTCCACTTT. Its protein product is CASTTSEGNNSPLHF. This chain uses TRBV19 with TRBJ1-6, with D possibly matching TRBD1 (5 bases). Looked up from germline, CDR1 is LNHDA and CDR2 is SQIVND (reference sequence). The CDR3 consists of 15 residues. Trimming took 7 bases from V and 7 from J, leaving 17 bases between them.

This clone has a handful of counts. CDR3 loop: CASSVVEGYGYTF. In DNA, the CDR3 is TGTGCCAGCAGCGTAGTAGAGGGCTATGGCTACACCTTC. This sequence joins TRBV9 and TRBJ1-2, with D unresolved. V lost 0 bases and J 4 bases, leaving 7 bases between the germline ends. This CDR3 is built from 13 residues. Germline CDR1 and CDR2: SGDLS and YYNGEE.

The chain couples TRBV6-5 to TRBJ1-2, with TRBD1 identical over 9 bases. The V gene's germline CDR1 is MNHEY and CDR2 SVGAGI. Trimming removed 10 bases from V and 8 bases from J; junction bases left unmatched: 14. The CDR3 loop spans 14 amino acids. CDR3 in DNA: TGTGCCACCCTGACAGGGGGACGGGGAGGGGGCTACACCTTC. This encodes CATLTGGRGGGYTF.

This rearrangement joins TRBV11-3 to TRBJ2-1; no reliable D call. Trimming stripped 3 bases from V and 10 bases from J, with 10 bases between. This CDR3 has 12 residues. Germline V gene sequence: CDR1 SGHNT, CDR2 YENEEA. CDR3 in DNA: TGTGCCAGCAGCTTCGGTAATAACGAGCAGTTCTTC. Amino acid sequence: CASSFGNNEQFF.

By share, this clone counts as medium-sized. The chain has TRBV5-1 and TRBJ2-2; D unclear. The CDR3 loop spans 13 amino acids. CDR1 is SGHRS, CDR2 YFSETQ, per germline. The V end was cut by 0 bases, the J end by 5 bases, with 5 bases between. DNA for the CDR3: TGCGCCAGCAGCTTGGTCCCGACCGGGGAGCTGTTTTTT. Translation gives CASSLVPTGELFF.

The J gene is TRBJ2-5, the V gene TRBV15, with D maybe TRBD2 (6 bases). The CDR3 is made up of 15 amino acids. V dropped 3 bases and J dropped 2 bases, with 13 bases sitting between them. The germline CDR1 and CDR2 sequences are LNHNV and YYDKDF (reference sequence). The CDR3, as DNA: TGTGCCACCAGCAGGTCGACTAGTTTGCAAGAGACCCAGTACTTC. This sequence encodes CATSRSTSLQETQYF.

CDR3 bases: TGTGCCAGCAGTGCTCAGGGCTCCTATAATTCACCCCTCCACTTT. Its protein is CASSAQGSYNSPLHF. V and J are TRBV28 and TRBJ1-6, with a tentative D call TRBD1 (5 bases). This CDR3 spans 15 amino acids. In germline, CDR1 is MDHEN, CDR2 SYDVKM. The V and J ends lost 5 bases and 0 bases respectively, with 8 bases between them.

J is TRBJ2-7 and V is TRBV7-8; TRBD1 matches 7 bases. The CDR3 contains 11 residues. V dropped 3 bases and J dropped 10; count of bases not matched to a gene: 3. CDR1 is SGHVS, CDR2 FQNEAQ, per germline. CDR3 DNA: TGTGCCAGCAGCTTGGGACAGCCACAGTACTTC. Its protein product is CASSLGQPQYF.

V and J are TRBV6-1 and TRBJ1-5; tentatively, D is TRBD1 (5 bases). This CDR3 has 22 residues. CDR1 is MNHNS, CDR2 SASEGT, per germline. The V and J ends lost 1 base and 0 bases respectively, with 28 bases between them. The chain's CDR3 is CASSEGSRAFLNNSNSNQPQHF. CDR3 sequence (DNA): TGTGCCAGCAGTGAAGGTAGCAGGGCTTTTCTTAATAATTCCAATAGCAATCAGCCCCAGCATTTT.

V and J are TRBV7-2 and TRBJ2-7; 11 bases agree with TRBD1. J gave up 6 bases and V 5 bases, and 12 bases lay outside the gene matches. The germline V gene encodes CDR1 SGHTA and CDR2 FQGNSA. This CDR3 spans 16 amino acids. CDR3 nucleotide sequence: TGTGCCAGCAGCCCGCAGGACAGGGGGCGACTTAGCGAGCAGTACTTC. As protein: CASSPQDRGRLSEQYF.

The rearrangement joins TRBV19 to TRBJ1-2, with a tentative D call TRBD1 (6 bases). The germline V gene has CDR1 LNHDA and CDR2 SQIVND (reference sequence). This CDR3 comprises 16 residues. The V gene lost 1 base and the J gene lost 4 bases, with 16 bases spanning the gap. This chain's CDR3 is CASSIVWAGDGYGYTF. The CDR3 nucleotides are TGTGCCAGTAGTATAGTATGGGCAGGGGATGGCTATGGCTACACCTTC.

The chain is built from TRBV9 and TRBJ2-7; 12 positions agree with TRBD1. CDR3 size: 16 residues. Trimming cost V 3 bases and J 3 bases; bases outside gene matches: 7. CDR1 SGDLS and CDR2 YYNGEE come from the germline V gene. The CDR3 reads CASSAYGTGGSYEQYF. The CDR3 DNA is TGTGCCAGCAGCGCCTACGGGACAGGGGGCAGCTACGAGCAGTACTTC.

J is TRBJ2-1 and V is TRBV4-2; D uncertain. The CDR3 runs 16 residues. V lost 0 bases to trimming and J lost 2 bases, with 11 bases between them. The germline V gene encodes CDR1 LGHNA and CDR2 YNFKEQ. The CDR3 nucleotides are TGTGCCAGCAGCCAAGAACGCTTATCTACCTACAATGAGCAGTTCTTC. This codes for CASSQERLSTYNEQFF.

The chain links TRBV15 to TRBJ1-6; D gene ambiguous. CDR1 and CDR2 (germline): LNHNV, YYDKDF (reference sequence). Trimming took off 0 bases at V and 7 bases at J, with 7 bases between the two ends. The CDR3 covers 14 residues. The CDR3 DNA reads as TGTGCCACCAGCAGAGAAGCGTACAATTCACCCCTCCACTTT. This translates into CATSREAYNSPLHF. The variable domain in full, completed from reference TRBV15 and TRBJ1-6, reads DAMVIQNPRYQVTQFGKPVTLSCSQTLNHNVMYWYQQKSSQAPKLLFHYYDKDFNNEADTPDNFQSRRPNTSFCFLDIRSPGLGDTAMYLCATSREAYNSPLHFGNGTRLTVT.

The chain links TRBV5-4 to TRBJ2-1; 12 bases align to TRBD2. From germline, CDR1 is SGHNT and CDR2 YYREEE (reference sequence). V trimming: 4 bases; J trimming: 8 bases; junction bases outside the gene matches: 13. CDR3 length: 17 amino acids. The CDR3 loop reads CASSPSLAGGPYDEQFF. DNA of the CDR3: TGTGCCAGCAGCCCATCTCTAGCGGGAGGGCCTTATGATGAGCAGTTCTTC.

This clone was recorded only once. The rearrangement joins TRBV12-5 to TRBJ2-5; 8 bases align to TRBD1. The CDR3 loop spans 17 amino acids. CDR1 is LGHNT, CDR2 FRNRAP, per germline. V dropped 1 base and J dropped 5; count of bases not matched to a gene: 12. DNA for the CDR3: TGTGCTAGTGGTTTGGGGCCTAAGACAGGGGAGGACGAGACCCAGTACTTC. It codes for CASGLGPKTGEDETQYF.

This chain links TRBV25-1 with TRBJ1-2, with D perhaps TRBD1 (5 bases). This CDR3 contains 16 residues. CDR1 and CDR2 from the germline V gene are MGHDK and SYGVNS. V lost 1 base and J 6 bases, leaving 18 bases between the germline ends. Written as DNA, the CDR3 is TGTGCCAGCAGTGAATCCTGGGACGGGAGAGGCCATGGCTACACCTTC. It is translated as CASSESWDGRGHGYTF.

This clone turned up a few times. V is TRBV6-1 and J is TRBJ1-1, with 7 bases identical to TRBD1. Germline CDR1 reads MNHNS; CDR2 reads SASEGT. The CDR3 loop spans 15 amino acids. J was trimmed by 9 bases and V by 1 base; bases with no gene match: 11. The CDR3 DNA sequence: TGTGCCAGCAGTGAAGTGGGGGACAGCCTGCGGAAAGCTTTCTTT. Protein: CASSEVGDSLRKAFF.

The chain is built from TRBV28 and TRBJ2-5; 7 bases align to TRBD2. The CDR3 is 12 residues long. Germline V gene sequence: CDR1 MDHEN, CDR2 SYDVKM. Trimming at V came to 3 bases and at J to 7 bases, leaving 2 bases not matched to a gene. The CDR3 spells CASSLWGGTQYF. The CDR3 DNA follows: TGTGCCAGCAGTTTGTGGGGGGGGACCCAGTACTTC.